Listed here are 19 T cell receptor beta chains from one sample, sequenced in a study of identical twins. TCRdb fed the 5' RACE reads into MiXCR, producing one record per CDR3 protein. The profile shows 280,000 or so distinct CDR3 sequences, 8% to 9% of them singletons. This sample was shared with a second study, whose subject was yellow fever vaccine responses in identical twins.

The sample consisted of memory (CD45RO+) T cells sorted from blood. The receptor set was obtained from a woman in her late teens or twenties in good health.

The gene calls are TRBV6-2 or TRBV6-3 and TRBJ2-6; TRBD1 aligns across 10 bases. Looked up from germline, CDR1 is MNHEY and CDR2 is SVGEGT. The CDR3 spans 21 residues. The junction had 12 bases not matched to a gene; V was cut back by 0 bases and J by 1 base. CDR3 bases: TGTGCCAGCAGTTACTCGGGGGGCTGGGACAGGGGTGCATCTGGGGCCAACGTCCTGACTTTC. This gives the protein CASSYSGGWDRGASGANVLTF.

In this sample, this clonotype turned up many times. The junction differs from germline at one of its ends, possibly a read error. The chain combines TRBV12-3 or TRBV12-4 with TRBJ1-2; D may be TRBD1 (5 bases). The CDR3 is 13 residues long. The CDR3 protein is CASSLGVRYGYTF. In DNA, the CDR3 is TGTGCCAGCAGCTTAGGGGTCCGCTATGGCTACACCTTC.

The chain joins TRBV3-1 to TRBJ2-6; D remains ambiguous. V gave up 10 bases and J gave up 0 bases, with 19 bases separating them. Looked up from germline, CDR1 is LGHDT and CDR2 is YNNKEL (reference sequence). This CDR3 region has 17 residues. The DNA for the CDR3 is TGTGCCACCACCCAAGATTGGTCCAGCTCTGGGGCCAACGTCCTGACTTTC. Translating gives CATTQDWSSSGANVLTF.

This clonotype was counted a few times. The chain uses TRBV6-1 and TRBJ2-7; the D call may be TRBD1 or TRBD2 (5 bases each). The CDR3 spans 16 residues. Germline V gene data show CDR1 as MNHNS and CDR2 as SASEGT. V was trimmed by 6 bases and J by 7 bases, leaving 25 bases between them. Here the CDR3 reads CASRKSRAATEGEQYF. The CDR3 region has the DNA TGTGCCAGCAGGAAGAGCCGAGCGGCCACCGAGGGGGAGCAGTACTTC.

The rearrangement uses TRBV18 and TRBJ2-1; D possibly corresponds to TRBD1 (5 bases). Germline CDR1 KGHSH, CDR2 LQKENI. The CDR3 loop spans 14 amino acids. V shed 4 bases and J shed 2 bases, with 9 bases lying between them. This CDR3 reads CASSRAGTYNEQFF. The CDR3 DNA reads as TGTGCCAGCTCACGGGCAGGGACCTACAATGAGCAGTTCTTC.

This clonotype has only a few counts. This sequence joins TRBV7-8 and TRBJ2-1; the match to TRBD2 covers 15 bases. This CDR3 is 19 amino acids long. Trimming cost V 4 bases and J 3 bases; bases outside gene matches: 10. CDR1 and CDR2 from the germline V gene are SGHVS and FQNEAQ. CDR3 in amino acids: CASSSVPGLAGGRYNEQFF. CDR3 DNA: TGTGCCAGCAGCTCAGTCCCGGGACTAGCGGGGGGCCGCTACAATGAGCAGTTCTTC.

This clonotype was counted a few times. This chain connects TRBV5-1 to TRBJ1-6, with 12 nucleotides matching TRBD1. The germline CDR1 and CDR2 sequences are SGHRS and YFSETQ. J lost 8 bases, V lost 7 bases, and 7 bases had no gene match. This CDR3 contains 15 residues. The CDR3 here is CASRGGQGAYSPLHF. CDR3 sequence (DNA): TGCGCCAGCCGCGGGGGACAGGGGGCGTATTCACCCCTCCACTTT.

This clonotype was found many times. CDR3 DNA: TGCAGTGCTAGAGGGGCTAGCGGGGGGGCCGGGGAGCTGTTTTTT. Protein sequence: CSARGASGGAGELFF. The genes are TRBV20-1 and TRBJ2-2; 12 bases are shared with TRBD2. Looked up from germline, CDR1 is DFQATT and CDR2 is SNEGSKA (reference sequence). The CDR3 length is 15 residues. After removal of 1 base from V and 6 bases from J, the junction contained 3 bases not matched to a gene.

At least ten counts were recorded for this clonotype. The rearrangement uses TRBV5-1 and TRBJ2-7; D could derive from TRBD1 or TRBD2 (5 bases each). Deletions cut 3 bases from V and 2 bases from J, with 15 bases between. The germline V gene encodes CDR1 SGHRS and CDR2 YFSETQ. The CDR3 runs 15 residues. This CDR3 reads CASSSRWGSTYEQYF. CDR3 bases: TGCGCCAGCAGCTCTCGCTGGGGGAGTACCTACGAGCAGTACTTC.

This chain joins TRBV12-5 and TRBJ2-3; D uncertain. The germline V and J ends were trimmed by 7 bases and 1 base, with 9 bases remaining between them. CDR1 and CDR2 (germline): LGHNT, FRNRAP. CDR3 length: 13 residues. The CDR3 region is CASDPPGTDTQYF. CDR3 DNA sequence: TGTGCTAGTGACCCGCCAGGCACAGATACGCAGTATTTT.

The chain employs TRBV4-1 and TRBJ2-6; D possibly corresponds to TRBD1 (6 bases). From germline, CDR1 is MGHRA and CDR2 YSYEKL. There are 19 residues in the CDR3. V was pared by 3 bases and J by 0 bases, with 18 bases between. Here the CDR3 reads CASSHPTRGYSSGANVLTF. The CDR3 nucleotides read TGCGCCAGCAGCCACCCTACAAGGGGGTACAGCTCTGGGGCCAACGTCCTGACTTTC.

The V gene is TRBV6-1, the J gene TRBJ2-5; a possible D gene is TRBD1 (5 bases). Germline CDR1 MNHNS, CDR2 SASEGT. Trimming pared 7 bases from V and 5 bases from J, leaving 17 bases between. The CDR3 is made up of 14 amino acids. The DNA of the CDR3 is TGTGCCAGCATGTCCAGGGATAGGGTGGAGACCCAGTACTTC. Its translation: CASMSRDRVETQYF.

This clonotype was seen repeatedly, ten times or more. This chain links TRBV6-1 with TRBJ1-2; maybe TRBD1 (6 bases). Trimming left V 8 bases short and J 1 base short, with 11 bases between. CDR3 length: 13 residues. Germline assignment: CDR1 MNHNS and CDR2 SASEGT. The CDR3 region is CASRLDSNYGYTF. CDR3 bases: TGTGCCAGCCGTCTGGACAGTAACTATGGCTACACCTTC.

V gene TRBV25-1 combines with J gene TRBJ2-7; D ambiguous. Germline lookup yields CDR1 MGHDK and CDR2 SYGVNS. The V and J ends lost 7 bases and 5 bases respectively, with 15 bases between them. This CDR3 has 13 residues. CDR3 nucleotides: TGTGCCAGCAACTCCGGACCGAACCACGAGCAGTACTTC. Translation gives CASNSGPNHEQYF.

This clonotype was found a few times. The chain links TRBV28 to TRBJ2-5; weak D call: TRBD2 (6 bases). The CDR3 runs to 15 residues. Looked up from germline, CDR1 is MDHEN and CDR2 is SYDVKM. V dropped 4 bases and J dropped 1 base, with 13 bases sitting between them. The CDR3 DNA is TGTGCCAGCAGTTCCGGCGGGGCGGCCCAAGAGACCCAGTACTTC. As protein: CASSSGGAAQETQYF.

A few counts support this clonotype. V is TRBV15 and J is TRBJ1-5; the D is unclear. The V end lost 0 bases, the J end lost 3 bases, and 12 bases lay between the germline ends. The CDR3 loop spans 16 amino acids. The germline V gene has CDR1 LNHNV and CDR2 YYDKDF (reference sequence). This chain's CDR3 is CATSRDRFELNQPQHF. CDR3 DNA: TGTGCCACCAGCAGAGATCGGTTTGAACTCAATCAGCCCCAGCATTTT.

This clonotype has ten or more counts. The chain joins TRBV28 to TRBJ2-7, with 10 positions matching TRBD1. This CDR3 comprises 14 residues. V trimming: 10 bases; J trimming: 2 bases; junction bases outside the gene matches: 8. Germline V gene lookup returns CDR1 MDHEN and CDR2 SYDVKM. CDR3 residues: CATGGDRGPYEQYF. The CDR3 nucleotides are TGTGCCACGGGGGGGGACAGGGGACCCTACGAGCAGTACTTC.

This clonotype was counted ten times or more. The CDR3 coding sequence is TGCGCCAGCAGCGCGAGCCTTAGTGCTGGAAACACCATATATTTT. Its protein is CASSASLSAGNTIYF. The chain is built from TRBV4-1 and TRBJ1-3; D gene unclear. V was shortened by 5 bases and J by 2 bases, with 13 bases between the two germline ends. Per the germline V gene, CDR1 is MGHRA and CDR2 is YSYEKL. The CDR3 sequence is 15 residues long.

This clonotype was counted between two and nine times. The chain joins TRBV20-1 to TRBJ1-6; D is possibly TRBD1 (5 bases). This CDR3 contains 14 residues. V lost 3 bases and J lost 5, with 11 bases in between. Germline CDR1 DFQATT, CDR2 SNEGSKA (reference sequence). CDR3 amino acids: CSASRGLDNSPLHF. The CDR3 DNA is TGCAGTGCTAGTAGGGGCTTAGATAATTCACCCCTCCACTTT.